This paragraph reports one T cell receptor (beta chain). The target antigen is unknown. This sample stems from a study of cytomegalovirus exposure and HLA in healthy donors. Turning to the study itself: In an earlier analysis, some 110 million unique TCR beta sequences were found from 150 million to 200 million T cells. Findings and limits, study-wide: According to an earlier analysis, most TCR beta V segments yielded productive rearrangements about 90% or about 30% of the time. One cluster of highly shared sequence variants probably arose as a sequencing artifact. The Asian-associated ancestry cluster reportedly had fewer N-insertions than the 666-donor mean in a later analysis.

Germline CDR1 is LNHDA and CDR2 is SQIVND (reference sequence). Trimming took off 2 bases at V and 3 bases at J, with 11 bases between the two ends. This CDR3 is 14 amino acids long. Primers included in the PCR were 60 Vbeta and 13 Jbeta primers. Method: immunoSEQ multiplex PCR; TCRdb's copy keeps in-frame clones and lacks some. The sample has 98,000 or so clones, approximately 78% seen once. The chain joins TRBV19 to TRBJ2-7; TRBD2 might be the D (6 bases). The sequenced sample was PBMCs. The clonotype originates from a woman in her forties in good health and CMV-seronegative. CDR3 bases: TGTGCCAGTAGTATATCCGGGACTTACTACGAGCAGTACTTC. Its protein is CASSISGTYYEQYF.